This is a list of T cell receptor beta chains from one sample in a study of cytomegalovirus exposure and HLA in healthy donors. Assay: immunoSEQ multiplex PCR; the TCRdb copy retains only in-frame clones and omits some. The sample lists some 180,000 clones, about 9% occurring once. The sequenced material came from PBMCs. The receptors derive from a woman in her twenties or thirties in good health and CMV-seropositive. Both conserved end residues are part of each CDR3. Each record gives: J gene, V gene, D gene, clone size, CDR3 protein, CDR3 DNA. A D gene is named only where the DNA matches it firmly. Only some rows state a clone size, as once, few, many or a class for expanded clones.

>TRBJ1-4|TRBV5-1|TRBD1|.
CASSSGTGAIEKLFF
TGCGCCAGCAGCTCGGGGACAGGGGCGATCGAAAAACTGTTTTTT
>TRBJ1-1|TRBV7-9|.|.
CASVLTGNTEAFF
TGTGCCAGCGTCCTGACAGGGAACACTGAAGCTTTCTTT
>TRBJ1-1|TRBV7-3|.|few
CASREGVNTEAFF
TGTGCCAGCAGAGAGGGAGTGAACACTGAAGCTTTCTTT
>TRBJ2-2|TRBV29-1|TRBD1|few
CSFAPGGLAGELFF
TGCAGCTTCGCCCCAGGGGGCTTGGCCGGGGAGCTGTTTTTT
>TRBJ2-5|TRBV5-6|TRBD1|few
CASSFWGTGTGETQYF
TGTGCCAGCAGCTTCTGGGGGACCGGGACAGGGGAGACCCAGTACTTC
>TRBJ1-4|TRBV19|TRBD1|few
CATKGQNNEKLFF
TGTGCCACAAAGGGACAGAATAATGAAAAACTGTTTTTT
>TRBJ2-7|TRBV21-1|.|.
CASSKIPGLAEGVYEQYF
TGTGCCAGCAGCAAAATCCCGGGACTAGCGGAGGGGGTCTACGAGCAGTACTTC
>TRBJ1-1|TRBV6-6|.|.
CASSYSIRGNTEAFF
TGTGCCAGCAGTTACTCGATCCGGGGGAACACTGAAGCTTTCTTT
>TRBJ1-1|TRBV19|.|.
CASRSDRWNTEAFF
TGTGCCAGTAGATCAGACAGGTGGAACACTGAAGCTTTCTTT
>TRBJ2-7|TRBV2|TRBD2|few
CASTPPSGLAGNEQYF
TGTGCCAGCACCCCCCCTTCTGGGCTAGCGGGAAACGAGCAGTACTTC
>TRBJ2-5|TRBV2|.|few
CASSDRVRETQYF
TGTGCCAGCAGTGACCGGGTCCGGGAGACCCAGTACTTC
>TRBJ2-1|TRBV28|.|.
CASSFIDRISYNEQFF
TGTGCCAGCAGTTTTATTGACAGGATCTCCTACAATGAGCAGTTCTTC
>TRBJ2-7|TRBV6-1|.|few
CASSEPQDKTPYEQYF
TGTGCCAGCAGTGAGCCCCAAGACAAGACACCCTACGAGCAGTACTTC
>TRBJ1-2|TRBV4-1|TRBD1|.
CASSKEGDRGLYGYTF
TGCGCCAGCAGCAAAGAAGGGGACAGGGGGCTCTATGGCTACACCTTC
>TRBJ1-1|TRBV13|.|few
CASSPGGTYTEAFF
TGTGCCAGCTCCCCTGGGGGGACGTACACTGAAGCTTTCTTT
>TRBJ2-1|TRBV5-1|.|.
CASSSNRAGPYNEQFF
TGCGCCAGCAGCTCGAACCGGGCGGGGCCCTACAATGAGCAGTTCTTC
>TRBJ1-5|TRBV19|.|few
CASSIPGGGGNQPQHF
TGTGCCAGTAGTATCCCCGGCGGGGGCGGGAATCAGCCCCAGCATTTT
>TRBJ1-3|TRBV5-1|.|few
CASSLVQGQGGNTIYF
TGCGCCAGCAGCTTGGTGCAGGGTCAAGGTGGAAACACCATATATTTT
>TRBJ2-7|TRBV11-3|.|few
CASSLGSGEQYF
TGTGCCAGCAGCTTAGGAAGCGGGGAGCAGTACTTC
>TRBJ2-5|TRBV18|TRBD1|.
CASSAAIGQGKETQYF
TGTGCCAGCTCCGCCGCGATCGGACAGGGAAAAGAGACCCAGTACTTC
>TRBJ1-4|TRBV5-1|TRBD1|.
CASSTRTGSEKLFF
TGCGCCAGCAGCACCCGGACAGGGTCGGAAAAACTGTTTTTT
>TRBJ2-1|TRBV29-1|.|.
CSVPRKYEQFF
TGCAGCGTTCCCAGAAAGTATGAGCAGTTCTTC
>TRBJ2-2|TRBV7-9|.|.
CASSRDLVEQLFF
TGTGCCAGCAGCCGGGACTTAGTGGAGCAGCTGTTTTTT
>TRBJ1-2|TRBV28|TRBD1|.
CATTSGQGVFYYGYTF
TGTGCCACTACATCGGGACAGGGGGTTTTTTACTATGGCTACACCTTC
>TRBJ2-3|TRBV7-9|TRBD2|.
CASSAGGSGDTQYF
TGTGCCAGCAGCGCGGGGGGCTCCGGTGATACGCAGTATTTT
>TRBJ1-3|TRBV19|.|few
CASRAGDFGNTIYF
TGTGCCAGTCGAGCAGGGGATTTTGGAAACACCATATATTTT
>TRBJ2-5|TRBV9|.|.
CASSVATGEGGETQYF
TGTGCCAGCAGCGTAGCTACGGGGGAGGGGGGGGAGACCCAGTACTTC
>TRBJ2-7|TRBV5-1|.|.
CASSLVRLAYEQYF
TGCGCCAGCAGCTTGGTCAGGTTGGCCTACGAGCAGTACTTC
>TRBJ1-2|TRBV6-5|TRBD1|few
CASSDHGTVGGGYTF
TGTGCCAGCAGCGACCACGGGACAGTCGGTGGGGGCTACACCTTC
>TRBJ2-7|TRBV5-1|TRBD2|few
CASSPAGASYEQYF
TGCGCCAGCAGCCCGGCGGGAGCTTCCTACGAGCAGTACTTC
>TRBJ1-5|TRBV7-2|.|few
CASSFLPTDSNQPQHF
TGTGCCAGCAGCTTCCTGCCGACAGATAGCAATCAGCCCCAGCATTTT
>TRBJ1-4|TRBV7-9|.|.
CASSLDRTTNEKLFF
TGTGCCAGCAGCCTAGACAGGACAACTAATGAAAAACTGTTTTTT
>TRBJ2-7|TRBV27|.|.
CASRPVGVGEQYF
TGTGCCAGCAGACCTGTAGGGGTAGGAGAGCAGTACTTC
>TRBJ2-7|TRBV10-2|.|few
CASGAGYEQYF
TGCGCCAGCGGTGCGGGCTACGAGCAGTACTTC
>TRBJ1-3|TRBV18|.|.
CASSQRLPRSGNTIYF
TGTGCCAGCTCACAGCGGCTCCCGCGCTCTGGAAACACCATATATTTT
>TRBJ2-7|TRBV5-1|TRBD2|.
CASSPTAGGIREQYF
TGCGCCAGCAGTCCGACAGCGGGAGGGATACGGGAGCAGTACTTC
>TRBJ2-3|TRBV13|TRBD2|.
CASSFLGLAGDTDTQYF
TGTGCCAGCAGCTTCCTAGGACTAGCGGGAGACACAGATACGCAGTATTTT
>TRBJ2-7|TRBV5-1|TRBD1|few
CASSGQDTNYEQYF
TGCGCCAGCAGCGGACAGGATACTAACTACGAGCAGTACTTC
>TRBJ1-2|TRBV18|.|.
CASSPQQGRNYGYTF
TGTGCCAGCTCACCTCAACAGGGTCGAAACTATGGCTACACCTTC
>TRBJ2-7|TRBV5-6|.|few
CASRRTDYYEQYF
TGTGCCAGCAGGCGGACAGACTACTACGAGCAGTACTTC
>TRBJ1-3|TRBV6-5|.|.
CASSYGGATGNTIYF
TGTGCCAGCAGTTACGGGGGGGCTACTGGAAACACCATATATTTT
>TRBJ2-3|TRBV25-1|TRBD2|once
CASRRLAGGEDTQYF
TGTGCCAGCAGAAGACTAGCGGGAGGGGAAGATACGCAGTATTTT
>TRBJ2-7|TRBV2|TRBD1|few
CASSMGQGSSYEQYF
TGTGCCAGCAGTATGGGACAGGGGAGCTCCTACGAGCAGTACTTC
>TRBJ2-7|TRBV4-1|.|.
CASSQEGATDEQYF
TGCGCCAGCAGCCAAGAAGGGGCTACCGACGAGCAGTACTTC
>TRBJ2-7|TRBV5-1|.|few
CASRDSSYEQYF
TGCGCCAGCAGAGACAGCTCCTACGAGCAGTACTTC
>TRBJ1-1|TRBV18|.|few
CASSPPSTEAFF
TGTGCCAGCTCACCACCGAGTACTGAAGCTTTCTTT
>TRBJ2-3|TRBV11-2|TRBD2|.
CASSLVVGAGGVDTQYF
TGTGCCAGCAGCTTAGTGGTGGGAGCGGGAGGAGTAGATACGCAGTATTTT
>TRBJ2-1|TRBV7-9|TRBD2|few
CASSWLAGGEGSYNEQFF
TGTGCCAGCAGCTGGCTAGCGGGAGGTGAGGGCTCCTACAATGAGCAGTTCTTC
>TRBJ2-2|TRBV27|TRBD2|few
CASSWTRLTGELFF
TGTGCCAGCAGTTGGACTAGATTGACCGGGGAGCTGTTTTTT
>TRBJ2-7|TRBV7-8|.|few
CASSSPTETPYEQYF
TGTGCCAGCAGCTCCCCTACGGAGACCCCCTACGAGCAGTACTTC
>TRBJ2-3|TRBV5-4|.|few
CASSLRSDTQYF
TGTGCCAGCAGCTTACGGTCAGATACGCAGTATTTT
>TRBJ1-2|TRBV2|TRBD1|.
CASSESPGQGLLFGYTF
TGTGCCAGCAGTGAATCCCCCGGACAGGGGCTGTTGTTTGGCTACACCTTC
>TRBJ2-7|TRBV5-1|TRBD1|few
CASSLELLSDRPIYEQYF
TGCGCCAGCAGCTTGGAGCTCCTTTCGGACAGGCCGATCTACGAGCAGTACTTC